Listed below are T cell receptor beta chains from one sample, sequenced in a study of cytomegalovirus exposure and HLA in healthy donors. TCRdb's table, derived via immunoSEQ multiplex PCR, lists solely in-frame clones and lacks some. The sample lists about 130,000 clones, about 9.2% occurring once. Material for sequencing was PBMCs. The receptor source for this set is a woman between 40 and 55 years old in good health and CMV-seropositive. Both conserved end residues are part of each CDR3. A D gene is named only where the DNA matches it firmly. Clone size is stated in some rows and not others, as once, few, many or a class when expanded.

D: NA
V: TRBV27
J: TRBJ2-7
length: 12
size: few
DNA: TGTGCCAGCAGGACAGCCCACTACGAGCAGTACTTC
CDR3: CASRTAHYEQYF

D: TRBD1
V: TRBV27
J: TRBJ1-5
length: 16
size: few
DNA: TGTGCCAGCAGTCAGTCGGGACAGGGACTCAATCAGCCCCAGCATTTT
CDR3: CASSQSGQGLNQPQHF

D: TRBD2
V: TRBV6-5
J: TRBJ2-3
length: 15
size: NA
DNA: TGTGCCAGCAGTACACTAGCGGGGAACACAGGTACGCAGTATTTT
CDR3: CASSTLAGNTGTQYF

D: NA
V: TRBV2
J: TRBJ2-3
length: 11
size: many
DNA: TGTGCCAGCGAGACTCTCAATACGCAGTATTTT
CDR3: CASETLNTQYF

D: NA
V: TRBV10-3
J: TRBJ2-3
length: 11
size: few
DNA: TGTGCCATCAGTGACGGAGATACGCAGTATTTT
CDR3: CAISDGDTQYF

D: NA
V: TRBV2
J: TRBJ2-7
length: 14
size: NA
DNA: TGTGCCAGCAGAGTTACAGGGATTTCCTACGAGCAGTACTTC
CDR3: CASRVTGISYEQYF

D: NA
V: TRBV5-4
J: TRBJ2-3
length: 14
size: few
DNA: TGTGCCAGCAGACCTGGACATCTGACAGATAAGCAGTATTTT
CDR3: CASRPGHLTDKQYF

D: NA
V: TRBV10-3
J: TRBJ1-1
length: 13
size: few
DNA: TGTGCCATCAGTGGACCTCTGAGGACTGAAGCTTTCTTT
CDR3: CAISGPLRTEAFF

D: NA
V: TRBV2
J: TRBJ2-1
length: 15
size: few
DNA: TGTGCCAGCAGGCCACAGAGGGTCTCCTACAATGAGCAGTTCTTC
CDR3: CASRPQRVSYNEQFF

D: TRBD1
V: TRBV7-2
J: TRBJ1-4
length: 14
size: few
DNA: TGTGCCAGCAGCTCGGACAGGGGCAATGAAAAACTGTTTTTT
CDR3: CASSSDRGNEKLFF

D: TRBD1
V: TRBV6-1
J: TRBJ1-1
length: 15
size: NA
DNA: TGTGCCAGCAGGGTTGCCGGGACAGGGAGGACTGAAGCTTTCTTT
CDR3: CASRVAGTGRTEAFF

D: TRBD1
V: TRBV4-3
J: TRBJ2-7
length: 15
size: few
DNA: TGCGCCAGCAGCCATAGGACAGGGAGCTCCTACGAGCGGTACTTC
CDR3: CASSHRTGSSYERYF

D: TRBD2
V: TRBV5-1
J: TRBJ2-1
length: 14
size: NA
DNA: TGCGCCAGCAGCGATACTAGCGGGGACAATGAGCAGTTCTTC
CDR3: CASSDTSGDNEQFF

D: NA
V: TRBV5-1
J: TRBJ2-2
length: 15
size: NA
DNA: TGCGCCAGCAGCTTGGCGGGGTTGAACACCGGGGAGCTGTTTTTT
CDR3: CASSLAGLNTGELFF

D: TRBD2
V: TRBV29-1
J: TRBJ2-1
length: 15
size: few
DNA: TGCAGCGTTGAAGGGACTAGCGGGGGTTTTGATGAGCAGTTCTTC
CDR3: CSVEGTSGGFDEQFF

D: NA
V: TRBV27
J: TRBJ2-2
length: 14
size: NA
DNA: TGTGCCAGCAGACTGGGCGGGGCCAACGGGGAGCTGTTTTTT
CDR3: CASRLGGANGELFF

D: TRBD2
V: TRBV15
J: TRBJ2-2
length: 16
size: NA
DNA: TGTGCCACCAGCAGAGATTGGGCGGGGGGACGCGGGGAGCTGTTTTTT
CDR3: CATSRDWAGGRGELFF

D: TRBD1
V: TRBV5-1
J: TRBJ2-6
length: 17
size: NA
DNA: TGCGCCAGCAGCTACGGACAGGGCCCCCCTGGGGCCAACGTCCTGACTTTC
CDR3: CASSYGQGPPGANVLTF

D: NA
V: TRBV4-3
J: TRBJ2-1
length: 15
size: few
DNA: TGCGCCAGCAGCCAAGATGGTCCCCCCAGGGCTGAGCAGTTCTTC
CDR3: CASSQDGPPRAEQFF

D: NA
V: TRBV6-6
J: TRBJ1-5
length: 13
size: NA
DNA: TGTGCCAGCAGCCCCCATAGCAATCAGCCCCAGCATTTT
CDR3: CASSPHSNQPQHF

D: TRBD1
V: TRBV27
J: TRBJ2-2
length: 15
size: few
DNA: TGTGCCAGCAGTCTGGGACAGGCGGGCACCGGGGAGCTGTTTTTT
CDR3: CASSLGQAGTGELFF

D: TRBD2
V: TRBV10-2
J: TRBJ2-3
length: 15
size: NA
DNA: TGCGCCAGCGGGGAAGGAGCGGGGAGAACAGATACGCAGTATTTT
CDR3: CASGEGAGRTDTQYF

D: NA
V: TRBV7-9
J: TRBJ2-3
length: 12
size: few
DNA: TGTGCCAGTGCGGACTTTTCAGATACGCAGTATTTT
CDR3: CASADFSDTQYF

D: NA
V: TRBV4-2
J: TRBJ1-5
length: 16
size: many
DNA: TGTGCCAGCAGCCAAGAAATGGGGGCTAGCAATCAGCCCCAGCATTTT
CDR3: CASSQEMGASNQPQHF

D: NA
V: TRBV23-1
J: TRBJ1-1
length: 17
size: few
DNA: TGCGCCAGCAGTCAATCGGGAGGGGGACCCATGAACACTGAAGCTTTCTTT
CDR3: CASSQSGGGPMNTEAFF

D: TRBD1
V: TRBV18
J: TRBJ1-6
length: 13
size: once
DNA: TGTGCCAGCCAGGGGGCTTCTAATTCACCCCTCCACTTT
CDR3: CASQGASNSPLHF

D: NA
V: TRBV7-2
J: TRBJ1-1
length: 14
size: few
DNA: TGTGCCAGCAGCTTAGTATCCGGGGACACTGAAGCTTTCTTT
CDR3: CASSLVSGDTEAFF

D: TRBD2
V: TRBV10-2
J: TRBJ2-1
length: 17
size: NA
DNA: TGCGCCAGCAGTGAGCCCGGGACTAGAGGGGTATACAATGAGCAGTTCTTC
CDR3: CASSEPGTRGVYNEQFF

D: NA
V: TRBV7-9
J: TRBJ1-1
length: 13
size: NA
DNA: TGTGCCAGCAGCTTAACGGGTTCGGTTGAAGCTTTCTTT
CDR3: CASSLTGSVEAFF

D: NA
V: TRBV4-1
J: TRBJ1-5
length: 14
size: few
DNA: TGCGCCAGCAGCCCAGAGGGAGACAATCAGCCCCAGCATTTT
CDR3: CASSPEGDNQPQHF

D: TRBD1
V: TRBV4-1
J: TRBJ2-7
length: 17
size: NA
DNA: TGCGCCAGCAGCCAAGATGCCCCCGGGACAGGGGGCCACGAGCAGTACTTC
CDR3: CASSQDAPGTGGHEQYF

D: NA
V: TRBV10-3
J: TRBJ1-1
length: 13
size: few
DNA: TGTGCCGGGTCGGGGGGCATGAACACTGAAGCTTTCTTT
CDR3: CAGSGGMNTEAFF

D: NA
V: TRBV5-6
J: TRBJ1-2
length: 14
size: few
DNA: TGTGCCAGCAGCCGCCAGGGGCCCTCGCTCGGCTACACCTTC
CDR3: CASSRQGPSLGYTF

D: NA
V: TRBV7-2
J: TRBJ1-2
length: 13
size: NA
DNA: TGTGCCAGCAGCTTACCGGCAGGGTATGGCTACACCTTC
CDR3: CASSLPAGYGYTF

D: NA
V: TRBV7-2
J: TRBJ2-7
length: 16
size: NA
DNA: TGTGCCAGCAGCCCTACGGGTAGCGGCAGCTCCTACGAGCAGTACTTC
CDR3: CASSPTGSGSSYEQYF

D: TRBD2
V: TRBV5-1
J: TRBJ2-5
length: 17
size: few
DNA: TGCGCCAGCAGCTTGGCGGGGGGGCCTGGGAATCAAGAGACCCAGTACTTC
CDR3: CASSLAGGPGNQETQYF

D: TRBD1
V: TRBV7-2
J: TRBJ1-6
length: 15
size: NA
DNA: TGTGCCAGCAGCTTAGACAGTGCGACAGGGACACCCCTCCACTTT
CDR3: CASSLDSATGTPLHF

D: NA
V: TRBV10-3
J: TRBJ2-5
length: 15
size: NA
DNA: TGTGCCATCAGTGAACCGGGGGGCATCCAAGAGACCCAGTACTTC
CDR3: CAISEPGGIQETQYF

D: TRBD1
V: TRBV27
J: TRBJ1-5
length: 17
size: NA
DNA: TGTGCCAGCAGTTCCGGGACAGGGGCCGCCCGCAATCAGCCCCAGCATTTT
CDR3: CASSSGTGAARNQPQHF

D: TRBD1
V: TRBV5-1
J: TRBJ1-3
length: 16
size: few
DNA: TGCGCCAGCAGCTTCGGACAGGGGGCGGCTGGAAACACCATATATTTT
CDR3: CASSFGQGAAGNTIYF

D: TRBD1
V: TRBV29-1
J: TRBJ1-5
length: 13
size: NA
DNA: TGCAGCGTGGCAGGGGGTAGCAATCAGCCCCAGCATTTT
CDR3: CSVAGGSNQPQHF

D: NA
V: TRBV12-5
J: TRBJ2-3
length: 16
size: NA
DNA: TGTGCTAGTGGCACGGACAGGCGGGGGGACACAGATACGCAGTATTTT
CDR3: CASGTDRRGDTDTQYF

D: TRBD2
V: TRBV11-3
J: TRBJ2-7
length: 15
size: NA
DNA: TGTGCCAGCAGCTTACGGGGAGGGGTGGGATACGAGCAGTACTTC
CDR3: CASSLRGGVGYEQYF

D: NA
V: TRBV29-1
J: TRBJ1-1
length: 11
size: NA
DNA: TGCAGCGTTGAAAACAGAGCCCAAGCTTTCTTT
CDR3: CSVENRAQAFF

D: NA
V: TRBV9
J: TRBJ1-3
length: 15
size: NA
DNA: TGTGCCAGCAGCGTAGCGGGGGGCCCTGGAAACACCATATATTTT
CDR3: CASSVAGGPGNTIYF

D: NA
V: TRBV15
J: TRBJ1-4
length: 14
size: NA
DNA: TGTGCCACCTCCCGCGGCAGGGTCTTTGAAAAACTGTTTTTT
CDR3: CATSRGRVFEKLFF

D: NA
V: TRBV6-1
J: TRBJ2-7
length: 18
size: NA
DNA: TGTGCCAGCAGTGAAAGAGTCGGGTTAATCACACCGGGGGACGAGCAGTACTTC
CDR3: CASSERVGLITPGDEQYF

D: NA
V: TRBV5-6
J: TRBJ1-5
length: 17
size: few
DNA: TGTGCCAGCAGCACTGGAGGGCCGGGGCGGAGTAATCAGCCCCAGCATTTT
CDR3: CASSTGGPGRSNQPQHF

D: NA
V: TRBV19
J: TRBJ1-5
length: 15
size: few
DNA: TGTGCCAGTAGTACCCTCGGGGGGGAACCACAGCCCCAGCATTTT
CDR3: CASSTLGGEPQPQHF

D: TRBD2
V: TRBV11-3
J: TRBJ2-7
length: 16
size: few
DNA: TGTGCCAGCAGCTTAGGGGTCTGGGACTACTCCTACGAGCAGTACTTC
CDR3: CASSLGVWDYSYEQYF

D: NA
V: TRBV7-2
J: TRBJ2-7
length: 15
size: NA
DNA: TGTGCCAGCAGCTTAGGGTCCGGGTTCTCCTACGAGCAGTACTTC
CDR3: CASSLGSGFSYEQYF

D: TRBD2
V: TRBV9
J: TRBJ2-5
length: 16
size: NA
DNA: TGTGCCAGCAGCGTAGGGAGCGGGGGGGCCGGGGAGACCCAGTACTTC
CDR3: CASSVGSGGAGETQYF

D: NA
V: TRBV19
J: TRBJ1-6
length: 17
size: NA
DNA: TGTGCCAGTAGTGACGCACAGGGCAACTCCTATAATTCACCCCTCCACTTT
CDR3: CASSDAQGNSYNSPLHF

D: NA
V: TRBV5-1
J: TRBJ2-1
length: 14
size: few
DNA: TGCGCCAGCAGCGGTCGGGGTACCTACAATGAGCAGTTCTTC
CDR3: CASSGRGTYNEQFF

D: NA
V: TRBV15
J: TRBJ1-5
length: 14
size: NA
DNA: TGTGCCACCAGCAGAGTGCCAGACAATCAGCCCCAGCATTTT
CDR3: CATSRVPDNQPQHF

D: TRBD2
V: TRBV7-2
J: TRBJ2-3
length: 15
size: few
DNA: TGTGCCAGCAGCTTACCCGGGGGGAGCACAGATACGCAGTATTTT
CDR3: CASSLPGGSTDTQYF